This T cell receptor (beta chain) emerged from a study of blood T cell repertoires in COVID-19. Study summary: Samples taken during acute and convalescent COVID-19 were collected in the United States, Italy and Spain.

V lost 0 bases and J 1 base, leaving 6 bases between the germline ends. The length of the CDR3 is 15 residues. The germline V gene has CDR1 SGHVS and CDR2 FQNEAQ. Under the authors' procedure: Estimation of nucleated cell counts was performed using reference gene primer amplification. This table comes from immunoSEQ multiplex PCR, and its TCRdb copy is limited to in-frame clones, with some not included. The DNA was the basis for D and trimming; V, J and clone size are from that table. This table holds approximately 210,000 clones, approximately 80% found once. Residents of 24 US areas, aged about 18 to 95 years, made up the participants. Participants' own reports of clinical history determined their cohort assignment.

The receptor was isolated from a woman between 50 and 59 years old with acute COVID-19. The gene calls are TRBV7-8 and TRBJ2-2; unclear D gene. The sample comprised PBMCs or T cells enriched from blood (not recorded which). The CDR3 DNA reads as TGTGCCAGCAGCTTAGCGCAGTTGAACACCGGGGAGCTGTTTTTT. Its protein product is CASSLAQLNTGELFF.